Listed below are T cell receptor beta chains from one sample, sequenced in a study of blood T cell repertoires in COVID-19. The assay was immunoSEQ multiplex PCR, and TCRdb's table has in-frame clones only and misses some. Of 150,000 to 200,000 clones listed, roughly nine tenths were seen once; the top ten hold 0.6% to 1%. Sequenced: peripheral blood. These TCRs come from a woman between 65 and 79 years old with acute or convalescent COVID-19. Each CDR3 is given without its conserved first and last residue. The size of a clone is reported for some rows only, either as once, few or many, or as a class for expanded clones.

>.|TRBV4-2
ASSQAGTSGATDTQY
>.|TRBV3-1/TRBV3-2
ASSRSGQGSHGYT
>.|TRBV18
ASSARQGSNTEAF
>.|TRBV7-2
ASSLRQGRDEQY
>.|TRBV6-1
ASSGTGLGYSTNEKLF
>.|TRBV6-6
ASSYPKGTLGYEQY
>.|TRBV6-5
ASKIQGDSYGYT
>.|TRBV3-1/TRBV3-2
ASSRGYSNQPQH
>.|TRBV5-1
ASSPVAGKTDTQY
>once|TRBV19
ASSIGAGITDTQY
>.|TRBV3-1/TRBV3-2
ASSQVSTANSPLH
>.|TRBV11-2
ASSPRNSDNEQF
>few|TRBV24-1
ATSDWTSGRDEQF
>.|TRBV20-1
SARANTEAF
>.|TRBV7-2
ASSSRTGGETQY
>.|TRBV6-5
ASTHGTTYEQY
>.|TRBV2
ASGTGGFGNQPQH
>few|TRBV4-1
ASSQVQGASEQF
>.|TRBV5-6
ASSLGELRLAGGEQF
>.|TRBV19
ASSIGGGSTDTQY
>.|TRBV7-3
ASSLHGGRYEQY
>.|TRBV6-5
ASSRRGGAYNEQF
>once|TRBV10-3
ATGTNRVGETQY
>.|TRBV12-5
ASGLVLLAGTSYNEQF
>.|TRBV7-8
ASSVGVSYEQY
>.|TRBV28
ASNNRGYGANVLT
>.|TRBV7-2
ASSLGDSLNSPLH
>.|TRBV27
ASSPTGLSNRTN
>once|TRBV28
ASRRQGVHSNQPQH
>.|TRBV3-1/TRBV3-2
ASSQVGGYNSPLH
>.|TRBV3-1/TRBV3-2
ASSQSNSPLH
>.|TRBV6-1
ASSASPGTGGIYGYT
>.|TRBV25-1
ASSPLLAGGRGSTQY
>.|TRBV19
ASSMGGGGSDTQY
>once|TRBV7-2
ASSLQGGVNTGELF
>.|TRBV19
ASTRGGMNTEAF
>.|TRBV9
ASSFGWSSYEQY
>.|TRBV7-9
ASSPTTGMNTEAF
>.|TRBV28
ASSLWTGGEKLF
>.|TRBV7-8
ASSLIGGSYNEQF
>.|TRBV5-1
ASSPGTSVTGELF
>.|TRBV3-1/TRBV3-2
ASSQGGQGAGGQPQH